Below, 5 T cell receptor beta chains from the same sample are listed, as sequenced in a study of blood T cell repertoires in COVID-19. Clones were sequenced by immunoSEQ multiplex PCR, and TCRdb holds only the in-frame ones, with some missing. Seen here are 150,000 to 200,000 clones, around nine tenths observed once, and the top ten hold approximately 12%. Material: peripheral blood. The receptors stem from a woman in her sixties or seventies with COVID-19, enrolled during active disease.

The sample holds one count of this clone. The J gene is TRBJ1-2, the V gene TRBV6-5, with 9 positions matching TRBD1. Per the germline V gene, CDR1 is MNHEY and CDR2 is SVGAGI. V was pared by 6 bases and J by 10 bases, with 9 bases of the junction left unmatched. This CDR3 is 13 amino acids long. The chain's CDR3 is CASSQQGARVYTF. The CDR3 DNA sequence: TGTGCCAGCAGCCAACAGGGGGCGCGTGTCTACACCTTC.

The CDR3 DNA follows: TGTGCCAGCAGCTTAGATTCCAGCGGGGGATACGAGCAGTACTTC. Amino acid sequence: CASSLDSSGGYEQYF. J is TRBJ2-7 and V is TRBV11-3; 8 nucleotides agree with TRBD2. The V gene's germline CDR1 is SGHNT and CDR2 YENEEA. The CDR3 extends over 15 amino acids. V shed 0 bases, J shed 4 bases, and the junction held 5 bases outside the gene matches. Based on the CDR3 plus reference TRBV11-3 and TRBJ2-7, the full variable domain is EAGVVQSPRYKIIEKKQPVAFWCNPISGHNTLYWYLQNLGQGPELLIRYENEEAVDDSQLPKDRFSAERLKGVDSTLKIQPAELGDSAVYLCASSLDSSGGYEQYFGPGTRLTVT.

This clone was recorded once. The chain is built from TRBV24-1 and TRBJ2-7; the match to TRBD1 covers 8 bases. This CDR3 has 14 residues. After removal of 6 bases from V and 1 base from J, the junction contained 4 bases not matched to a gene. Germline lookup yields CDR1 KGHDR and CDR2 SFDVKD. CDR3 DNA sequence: TGTGCCACCAGTAGGACAGGGAAGTCCTACGAGCAGTACTTC. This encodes CATSRTGKSYEQYF.

CDR3 in DNA: TGTGCCAGCAGCTTAGGGCAGGGGAACACTGAAGCTTTCTTT. This translates into CASSLGQGNTEAFF. V usage is TRBV11-2 and J usage is TRBJ1-1; a weak D match, TRBD1 (5 bases). Germline assignment: CDR1 SGHAT and CDR2 FQNNGV. The CDR3 has 14 residues. V was trimmed by 1 base and J by 1 base, leaving 7 bases between them. Looking up the rest from reference TRBV11-2 and TRBJ1-1 gives the full variable domain: EAGVAQSPRYKIIEKRQSVAFWCNPISGHATLYWYQQILGQGPKLLIQFQNNGVVDDSQLPKDRFSAERLKGVDSTLKIQPAKLEDSAVYLCASSLGQGNTEAFFGQGTRLTVV.

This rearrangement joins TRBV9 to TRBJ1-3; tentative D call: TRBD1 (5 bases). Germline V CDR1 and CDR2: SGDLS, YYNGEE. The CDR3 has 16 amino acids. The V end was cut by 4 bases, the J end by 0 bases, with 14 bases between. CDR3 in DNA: TGTGCCAGCAGCCCAGGCGGAGGGGTCTCTGGAAACACCATATATTTT. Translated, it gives CASSPGGGVSGNTIYF.